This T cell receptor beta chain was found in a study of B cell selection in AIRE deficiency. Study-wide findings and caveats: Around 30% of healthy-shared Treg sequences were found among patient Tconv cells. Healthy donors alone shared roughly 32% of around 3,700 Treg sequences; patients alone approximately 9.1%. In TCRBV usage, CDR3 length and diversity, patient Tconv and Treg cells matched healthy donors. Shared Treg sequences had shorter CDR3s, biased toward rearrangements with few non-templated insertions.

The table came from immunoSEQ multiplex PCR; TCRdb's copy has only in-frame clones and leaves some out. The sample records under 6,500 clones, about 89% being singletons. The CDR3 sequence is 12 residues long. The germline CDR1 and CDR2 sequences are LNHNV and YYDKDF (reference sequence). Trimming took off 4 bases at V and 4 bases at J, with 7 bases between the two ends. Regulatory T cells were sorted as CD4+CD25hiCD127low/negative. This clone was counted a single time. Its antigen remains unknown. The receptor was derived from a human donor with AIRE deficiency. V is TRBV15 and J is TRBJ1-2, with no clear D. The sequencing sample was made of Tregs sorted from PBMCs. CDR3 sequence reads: CATSTRSYGYTF. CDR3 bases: TGTGCCACCAGCACCCGCAGCTATGGCTACACCTTC.